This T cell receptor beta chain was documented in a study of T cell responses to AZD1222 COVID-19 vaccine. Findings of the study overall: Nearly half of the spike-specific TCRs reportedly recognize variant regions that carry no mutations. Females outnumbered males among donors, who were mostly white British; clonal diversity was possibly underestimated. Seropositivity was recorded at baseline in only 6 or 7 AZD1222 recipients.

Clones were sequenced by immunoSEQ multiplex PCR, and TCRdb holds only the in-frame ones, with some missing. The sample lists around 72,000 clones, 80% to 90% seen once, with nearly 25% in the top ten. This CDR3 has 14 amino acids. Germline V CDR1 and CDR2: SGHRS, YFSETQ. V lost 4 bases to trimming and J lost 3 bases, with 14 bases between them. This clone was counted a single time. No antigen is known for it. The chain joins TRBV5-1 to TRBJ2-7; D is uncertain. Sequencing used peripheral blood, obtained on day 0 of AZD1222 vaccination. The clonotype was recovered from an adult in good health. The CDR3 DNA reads TGCGCCAGCAGCCCAAGAACAGAAAGCTACGAGCAGTACTTC. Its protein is CASSPRTESYEQYF.